Sequencing of this T cell receptor beta chain was carried out in a study of blood T cell repertoires in COVID-19. The overall study: Donors in the United States, Italy and Spain gave samples during acute or convalescent COVID-19. T cells, B-cell-depleted T cells, or PBMCs supplied cDNA or gDNA.

In the study's own analysis: Amplifying reference gene primers gave estimates of nucleated cell counts. Some clones are missing from TCRdb's copy, which holds only in-frame ones; the method was immunoSEQ multiplex PCR. V, J and clone size are taken as reported in that table, and D and trimming were inferred from the DNA itself. The sample includes approximately 65,000 clones, roughly 89% of them seen just once. Looked up from germline, CDR1 is MDHEN and CDR2 is SYDVKM. V lost 6 bases to trimming and J lost 2 bases, with 16 bases between them. CDR3 length: 16 amino acids. The genes are TRBV28 and TRBJ1-4; D gene unclear. This sequence originates from a woman aged 50 to 65 with active COVID-19. The sequencing input was peripheral blood. CDR3 sequence: CASRFFGRRTNEKLFF. CDR3 nucleotide sequence: TGTGCCAGCAGATTCTTTGGGCGTCGGACTAATGAAAAACTGTTTTTT.